The rows below give T cell receptor beta chains drawn from one sample of a study of shared clonotypes between healthy human individuals. TCRdb's table, derived via immunoSEQ multiplex PCR, lists solely in-frame clones and lacks some. Of approximately 720,000 clones listed, around 90% are singletons. Sequencing was carried out using naive CD8+ T cells sorted from blood. Receptors were obtained from a man aged 25-45 years in good health. CDR3s include the opening cysteine and the closing phenylalanine or tryptophan. Fields, in order: V gene, D gene, clone size, J gene, CDR3 DNA, CDR3 protein. The D gene is left open where the match is weak. Size tells how often a clone was seen (once, few, many) or the class of an expanded clone, and some rows leave it out.

v_call: TRBV7-3
d_call: -
clone_size: -
j_call: TRBJ1-1
cdr3_nt: TGTGCCAGCAGCTTATCGGGCGGGGTCACTGAAGCTTTCTTT
cdr3_aa: CASSLSGGVTEAFF

v_call: TRBV6-4
d_call: -
clone_size: -
j_call: TRBJ2-7
cdr3_nt: TGCCTCGGAGCCTACGAGCAGTACTTC
cdr3_aa: CLGAYEQYF

v_call: TRBV4-1
d_call: -
clone_size: -
j_call: TRBJ2-7
cdr3_nt: TGCGCCAGCAGCCAAGTTTCGGCAGGGGCTTTCCACGAGCAGTACTTC
cdr3_aa: CASSQVSAGAFHEQYF

v_call: TRBV5-6
d_call: -
clone_size: few
j_call: TRBJ2-7
cdr3_nt: TGTGCCAGCAGCTTGGATCAGGACTACGAGCAGTACTTC
cdr3_aa: CASSLDQDYEQYF

v_call: TRBV7-9
d_call: -
clone_size: -
j_call: TRBJ1-2
cdr3_nt: TGTGCCAGCAGCCTTCCTATCACAGGGCTCTATGGCTACACCTTC
cdr3_aa: CASSLPITGLYGYTF

v_call: TRBV7-2
d_call: -
clone_size: -
j_call: TRBJ2-1
cdr3_nt: TGTGCCAGCAGCCCCGTGGGCAGGGGACTTTTCTTC
cdr3_aa: CASSPVGRGLFF

v_call: TRBV9
d_call: -
clone_size: many
j_call: TRBJ2-1
cdr3_nt: TGTGCCAGCAGCCAACCCGAGGGCGTAGTGCACAATGAGCAGTTCTTC
cdr3_aa: CASSQPEGVVHNEQFF

v_call: TRBV7-9
d_call: -
clone_size: -
j_call: TRBJ1-1
cdr3_nt: TGTGCCAGCAGCTTAGTGAGGGGAGGATTTACTGAAGCTTTCTTT
cdr3_aa: CASSLVRGGFTEAFF

v_call: TRBV15
d_call: TRBD2
clone_size: -
j_call: TRBJ2-1
cdr3_nt: TGTGCCACCAGCAGGGGGGGACTAGTCGTTTCCTACAATGAGCAGTTCTTC
cdr3_aa: CATSRGGLVVSYNEQFF

v_call: TRBV11-2
d_call: TRBD2
clone_size: -
j_call: TRBJ2-3
cdr3_nt: TGTGCCAGCAGCTCTCATAGCGGGAGGGCCACAGATACGCAGTATTTT
cdr3_aa: CASSSHSGRATDTQYF

v_call: TRBV2
d_call: TRBD2
clone_size: -
j_call: TRBJ2-7
cdr3_nt: TGTGCCAGCAGTGATAGCGGGAGGGTGTGGGAGCAGTACTTC
cdr3_aa: CASSDSGRVWEQYF

v_call: TRBV7-8
d_call: -
clone_size: -
j_call: TRBJ2-2
cdr3_nt: TGTGCCAGCAGCTTACTACTTAAGGGGGCGAACACCGGGGAGCTGTTTTTT
cdr3_aa: CASSLLLKGANTGELFF

v_call: TRBV2
d_call: -
clone_size: -
j_call: TRBJ1-2
cdr3_nt: TGTGCCAGCAGTGAAGGGCCTTCTCTCTATGGCTACACCTTC
cdr3_aa: CASSEGPSLYGYTF

v_call: TRBV7-8
d_call: -
clone_size: once
j_call: TRBJ2-1
cdr3_nt: TGTGCCAGCAGCTTTCTCACAGGGAGCTCCTACAATGAGCAGTTCTTC
cdr3_aa: CASSFLTGSSYNEQFF

v_call: TRBV14
d_call: TRBD2
clone_size: -
j_call: TRBJ2-1
cdr3_nt: TGTGCCAGCAGCCAAGAACTAGCGGGCTACAATGAGCAGTTCTTC
cdr3_aa: CASSQELAGYNEQFF

v_call: TRBV18
d_call: -
clone_size: -
j_call: TRBJ1-2
cdr3_nt: TGTGCCAGCTCACTCCGGCTCGACAGAATTACGTATGGCTACACCTTC
cdr3_aa: CASSLRLDRITYGYTF

v_call: TRBV19
d_call: TRBD1
clone_size: few
j_call: TRBJ1-2
cdr3_nt: TGTGCCAGCCTCATCCGGGACAGGGACCACTTC
cdr3_aa: CASLIRDRDHF

v_call: TRBV29-1
d_call: -
clone_size: -
j_call: TRBJ2-3
cdr3_nt: TGCAGCGTTGAATACCCTAACCCGAGGACAGATACGCAGTATTTT
cdr3_aa: CSVEYPNPRTDTQYF

v_call: TRBV7-9
d_call: TRBD2
clone_size: -
j_call: TRBJ2-1
cdr3_nt: TGTGCCAGCAGCGGATGGACTAGCGGGACCTACAATGAGCAGTTCTTC
cdr3_aa: CASSGWTSGTYNEQFF

v_call: TRBV2
d_call: TRBD1
clone_size: -
j_call: TRBJ2-7
cdr3_nt: TGTGCCAGCACCCACACCCCCTCCGGGACAGGAACCTACGAGCAGTACTTC
cdr3_aa: CASTHTPSGTGTYEQYF

v_call: TRBV28
d_call: -
clone_size: -
j_call: TRBJ2-1
cdr3_nt: TGTGCCAGCAGTCGACTAGGCCAAAATGAGCAGTTCTTC
cdr3_aa: CASSRLGQNEQFF

v_call: TRBV6-5
d_call: TRBD2
clone_size: -
j_call: TRBJ2-5
cdr3_nt: TGTGCCAGCAGTTTTACCGGGGGGTTACAAGAGACCCAGTACTTC
cdr3_aa: CASSFTGGLQETQYF

v_call: TRBV6-1
d_call: -
clone_size: -
j_call: TRBJ2-7
cdr3_nt: TGTGCCAGCGAACTGGACAGCGACTACGAGCAGTACTTC
cdr3_aa: CASELDSDYEQYF

v_call: TRBV10-2
d_call: -
clone_size: -
j_call: TRBJ2-1
cdr3_nt: TGCGCCAGCAGTGACATGGCGACTGAGCAGTTCTTC
cdr3_aa: CASSDMATEQFF

v_call: TRBV5-1
d_call: TRBD2
clone_size: -
j_call: TRBJ2-6
cdr3_nt: TGCGCCAGCAGCTGGCCGATGACTAGCGGGAGCTCTGGGGCCAACGTCCTGACTTTC
cdr3_aa: CASSWPMTSGSSGANVLTF

v_call: TRBV5-1
d_call: TRBD2
clone_size: -
j_call: TRBJ2-5
cdr3_nt: TGCGCCAGCAGCTGGGCCACTGGTCAAGGACTAGCGGGAGTGGAGACCCAGTACTTC
cdr3_aa: CASSWATGQGLAGVETQYF

v_call: TRBV6-6
d_call: TRBD1
clone_size: -
j_call: TRBJ1-5
cdr3_nt: TGTGCCAGCAGTTACGGTCGACAGGGGGATCAGCCCCAGCATTTT
cdr3_aa: CASSYGRQGDQPQHF

v_call: TRBV7-2
d_call: TRBD2
clone_size: -
j_call: TRBJ2-7
cdr3_nt: TGTGCCAGCAGCTTATGGCGGGAGGTAGGGTACGAGCAGTACTTC
cdr3_aa: CASSLWREVGYEQYF

v_call: TRBV4-1
d_call: TRBD1
clone_size: -
j_call: TRBJ2-5
cdr3_nt: TGCGCCAGCAGCCCGGGACAGGGGTCCTTAATGGAGACCCAGTACTTC
cdr3_aa: CASSPGQGSLMETQYF

v_call: TRBV5-6
d_call: -
clone_size: -
j_call: TRBJ2-7
cdr3_nt: TGTGCCAGCAGCGCCGGCGGGTCGACCTACGAGCAGTACTTC
cdr3_aa: CASSAGGSTYEQYF

v_call: TRBV6-6
d_call: -
clone_size: -
j_call: TRBJ2-3
cdr3_nt: TGTGCCAGCACATACACAGATACGCAGTATTTT
cdr3_aa: CASTYTDTQYF

v_call: TRBV2
d_call: -
clone_size: many
j_call: TRBJ2-7
cdr3_nt: TGTGCCAGCAGTGACTGGGTTGGCTACGAGCAGTACTTC
cdr3_aa: CASSDWVGYEQYF

v_call: TRBV11-3
d_call: -
clone_size: -
j_call: TRBJ2-1
cdr3_nt: TGTGCCAGCAGCTTAGGGTCAGGGGACCTATACAATGAGCAGTTCTTC
cdr3_aa: CASSLGSGDLYNEQFF

v_call: TRBV29-1
d_call: TRBD1
clone_size: -
j_call: TRBJ1-2
cdr3_nt: TGCAGCGTGGTGGGAGGGGGCGACTATGGCTACACCTTC
cdr3_aa: CSVVGGGDYGYTF

v_call: TRBV13
d_call: -
clone_size: -
j_call: TRBJ2-3
cdr3_nt: TGTGCCAGCGCGGATCGTGGCGGAAGACGGATCGCAGATACGCAGTATTTT
cdr3_aa: CASADRGGRRIADTQYF

v_call: TRBV4-1
d_call: -
clone_size: -
j_call: TRBJ2-7
cdr3_nt: TGCGCCAGCAGCCAAGTTTGGGGTTACGAGCAGTACTTC
cdr3_aa: CASSQVWGYEQYF

v_call: TRBV2
d_call: -
clone_size: -
j_call: TRBJ2-7
cdr3_nt: TGTGCCAGCGTTGGGAGAGACTACGAGCAGTACTTC
cdr3_aa: CASVGRDYEQYF

v_call: TRBV7-9
d_call: -
clone_size: -
j_call: TRBJ1-3
cdr3_nt: TGTGCCAGCAGCTTAAAGGGGACCTCTGGAAACACCATATATTTT
cdr3_aa: CASSLKGTSGNTIYF

v_call: TRBV6-6
d_call: -
clone_size: -
j_call: TRBJ2-7
cdr3_nt: TGTGCCAGCAGTTATTCGGGTGGTAGGACCTACGAGCAGTACTTC
cdr3_aa: CASSYSGGRTYEQYF

v_call: TRBV4-3
d_call: TRBD2
clone_size: -
j_call: TRBJ2-3
cdr3_nt: TGCGCCAGCAGCCAAGGGGTAGCGGGAGCCGTGTATACGCAGTATTTT
cdr3_aa: CASSQGVAGAVYTQYF